Shown below are 32 T cell receptor beta chains from a single sample sequenced in a study of early T cells in non-severe SARS-CoV-2 infection. TCRdb analysed the 5' RACE reads with MiXCR anew, one entry per CDR3 protein. The repertoire holds more than 30,000 distinct CDR3 sequences, with 7% to 7.5% as singletons. Material: whole blood, obtained at baseline. These receptors all stem from an adult who was a healthcare worker with PCR-confirmed SARS-CoV-2 infection or an uninfected control (not recorded which).

This clonotype has ten or more counts. V is TRBV6-1 and J is TRBJ2-4, with D possibly being TRBD1 or TRBD2 (5 bases each). CDR1 MNHNS and CDR2 SASEGT come from the germline V gene. The length of the CDR3 is 12 residues. Trimming cost V 3 bases and J 12 bases, with 12 bases left between them. CDR3 sequence: CASSEGTVGQYF. Here the CDR3 DNA reads TGTGCCAGCAGTGAGGGGACGGTGGGTCAGTACTTC.

This clonotype has ten or more counts. The CDR3 coding sequence is TGTGCCAGCTCGACAGGGCAAGAGACCCAGTACTTC. This encodes CASSTGQETQYF. The chain carries TRBV18 and TRBJ2-5; 7 nucleotides agree with TRBD1. The CDR3 has 12 residues. CDR1 and CDR2 from the germline V gene are KGHSH and LQKENI. V lost 6 bases, J lost 2 bases, and 0 bases stayed unmatched.

This clonotype was picked up many times. This sequence joins TRBV6-2 or TRBV6-3 and TRBJ1-1; D not certain. The CDR3 contains 13 residues. The ends were cut back, 2 bases at V and 3 bases at J, with 7 bases in the middle. Germline V gene data show CDR1 as MNHEY and CDR2 as SVGEGT. Here the CDR3 reads CASSYPVDTEAFF. The CDR3 DNA sequence: TGTGCCAGCAGTTACCCGGTGGACACTGAAGCTTTCTTT.

This clonotype appeared a few times. The chain carries TRBV15 and TRBJ2-5, with a possible D match to TRBD2 (6 bases). Trimming stripped 6 bases from V and 7 bases from J, with 18 bases between. The CDR3 totals 14 residues. The germline V gene encodes CDR1 LNHNV and CDR2 YYDKDF (reference sequence). The CDR3 region is CATRVSGPVGTQYF. CDR3 bases: TGTGCCACCAGGGTTAGCGGCCCTGTGGGGACCCAGTACTTC.

This chain links TRBV6-4 with TRBJ2-1, with D possibly matching TRBD1 (6 bases). V was trimmed by 5 bases and J by 5 bases, leaving 10 bases between them. The CDR3 runs to 13 residues. CDR1 and CDR2 from the germline V gene are MRHNA and SNTAGT. CDR3: CASSSRDNNEQFF. The CDR3, as DNA: TGTGCCAGCAGTTCCCGGGACAACAATGAGCAGTTCTTC.

This clonotype was seen a handful of times. CDR3 sequence reads: CASSQKEDNEQFF. The CDR3 bases are TGTGCCAGCAGTCAGAAAGAGGACAATGAGCAGTTCTTC. The chain carries TRBV6-2 or TRBV6-3 and TRBJ2-1; no firm D call. The V gene's germline CDR1 is MNHEY and CDR2 SVGEGT. CDR3 length: 13 amino acids. Deletions cut 5 bases from V and 5 bases from J, with 10 bases between.

This clonotype was recorded many times. This chain connects TRBV7-3 to TRBJ2-5; 15 bases line up with TRBD2. The ends lost 4 bases at V and 9 bases at J; junction bases unmatched: 15. This CDR3 is built from 18 residues. Germline assignment: CDR1 SGHTA and CDR2 FQGTGA. This chain's CDR3 is CASSSGLAGGDGRVAQYF. As DNA, the CDR3 is TGTGCCAGCAGCTCCGGACTAGCGGGAGGGGACGGAAGGGTGGCCCAGTACTTC.

This clonotype appeared a few times. V is TRBV27 and J is TRBJ2-5, with D perhaps given as TRBD1 or TRBD2 (5 bases each). The CDR3 length is 14 residues. The V gene lost 0 bases and the J gene lost 1 base, with 6 bases spanning the gap. Germline V gene lookup returns CDR1 MNHEY and CDR2 SMNVEV (reference sequence). DNA of the CDR3: TGTGCCAGCAGTTTATCGGGGGTCCAAGAGACCCAGTACTTC. Translated, it gives CASSLSGVQETQYF.

This clonotype was counted at least ten times. V and J are TRBV29-1 and TRBJ1-4; D may be TRBD1 (6 bases). The CDR3 has 13 amino acids. Germline values: CDR1 SQVTM, CDR2 ANQGSEA. V dropped 7 bases and J dropped 8 bases, with 17 bases sitting between them. The CDR3 nucleotides read TGCAGCGCTACAGGGATGGGGTTGGAAAAACTGTTTTTT. This gives the protein CSATGMGLEKLFF.

This clonotype was found a few times. V gene TRBV4-3 combines with J gene TRBJ2-1, with 12 bases identical to TRBD2. Germline assignment: CDR1 LGHNA and CDR2 YSLEER. The CDR3 length is 15 residues. Trimming cost V 1 base and J 9 bases; bases outside gene matches: 4. The CDR3 bases are TGCGCCAGCAGCCAAGGACTAGCGGGAGTGTTTGAGCAGTTCTTC. Protein sequence: CASSQGLAGVFEQFF.

This clonotype has more than one count but fewer than ten. This chain connects TRBV7-8 to TRBJ2-7; 8 positions agree with TRBD2. In germline, CDR1 is SGHVS, CDR2 FQNEAQ. The CDR3 loop spans 17 amino acids. Unmatched junction bases numbered 10, after V lost 3 bases and J lost 0 bases. The CDR3 loop is CASSFDGGRPYSYEQYV. The DNA of the CDR3 is TGTGCCAGCAGCTTCGACGGCGGGAGGCCCTACTCCTACGAGCAGTACGTC.

V and J are TRBV20-1 and TRBJ2-7; D is perhaps TRBD1 (5 bases). The CDR3 runs to 14 residues. Germline V gene lookup returns CDR1 DFQATT and CDR2 SNEGSKA (reference sequence). V was shortened by 2 bases and J by 2 bases, with 13 bases between the two germline ends. The chain's CDR3 is CSARSAGNPYEQYF. The CDR3 coding sequence is TGCAGTGCTAGATCGGCAGGGAACCCCTACGAGCAGTACTTC.

This clonotype was found a few times. At one boundary the junction diverges from the germline segment, which might be a read error. The chain links TRBV9 to TRBJ2-1, with D possibly being TRBD2 (5 bases). Germline CDR1 reads SGDLS; CDR2 reads YYNGEE. The CDR3 has 15 amino acids. CDR3 nucleotide sequence: TGTGCCAGCAGCCTCAGCGGAAGCTCCTACAATGAGCAGCTCTTC. Its translation: CASSLSGSSYNEQLF.

At least ten counts were recorded for this clonotype. This rearrangement joins TRBV5-1 to TRBJ2-3, with a tentative D call TRBD2 (6 bases). CDR3 length: 16 residues. The V end lost 0 bases, the J end lost 2 bases, and 13 bases lay between the germline ends. The germline V gene encodes CDR1 SGHRS and CDR2 YFSETQ. CDR3 nucleotides: TGCGCCAGCAGCTTGGTGGCAGCGGGTACCACAGATACGCAGTATTTT. This encodes CASSLVAAGTTDTQYF.

This clonotype was recorded at least ten times. The chain is built from TRBV7-9 and TRBJ2-1, with D maybe TRBD2 (5 bases). This CDR3 region has 17 residues. With 5 bases removed from V and 0 bases from J, the gap between germline ends came to 17 bases. CDR1 and CDR2 from the germline V gene are SEHNR and FQNEAQ (reference sequence). Here the CDR3 reads CASSPTSGESSYNEQFF. The CDR3 DNA reads as TGTGCCAGCAGCCCCACCAGCGGAGAAAGCTCCTACAATGAGCAGTTCTTC.

By sample fraction, this clonotype is medium-sized. The chain links TRBV5-6 to TRBJ1-2, with 10 positions matching TRBD1. The CDR3 loop spans 13 amino acids. The junction had 6 bases not matched to a gene; V was cut back by 4 bases and J by 9 bases. The V gene's germline CDR1 is SGHDT and CDR2 YYEEEE. In DNA, the CDR3 is TGTGCCAGCAGCCCAGGGACAGGGGATCGCTACACCTTC. Translation gives CASSPGTGDRYTF.

At least ten counts were recorded for this clonotype. The rearrangement links TRBV4-2 to TRBJ2-1; 8 positions agree with TRBD2. The CDR3 covers 18 residues. Germline V gene data show CDR1 as LGHNA and CDR2 as YNFKEQ. V lost 0 bases to trimming and J lost 0 bases; unmatched junction nucleotides: 7. The CDR3 region is CASSQEGSGNPSYNEQFF. CDR3 in DNA: TGTGCCAGCAGCCAAGAAGGTAGCGGGAACCCCTCCTACAATGAGCAGTTCTTC.

Many counts were recorded for this clonotype. The chain links TRBV29-1 to TRBJ2-3; D is uncertain. The V and J ends lost 4 bases and 4 bases respectively, with 9 bases between them. This CDR3 has 12 amino acids. From germline, CDR1 is SQVTM and CDR2 ANQGSEA. The chain's CDR3 is CSVVETADTQYF. CDR3 coding DNA: TGCAGCGTTGTAGAGACGGCAGATACGCAGTATTTT.

The CDR3 region has the DNA TGTGCCAGCAGTTTCGGCTATAGCAATCAGCCCCAGCATTTT. As protein: CASSFGYSNQPQHF. J is TRBJ1-5 and V is TRBV19; D is ambiguous. V lost 9 bases, J lost 0 bases, and 12 bases lay in between. Germline V lookup: CDR1 LNHDA, CDR2 SQIVND (reference sequence). The CDR3 spans 14 residues.

This clonotype was seen only a few times. The rearrangement uses TRBV18 and TRBJ2-2; D perhaps matches TRBD2 (5 bases). Trimming took off 2 bases at V and 5 bases at J, with 9 bases between the two ends. Germline values: CDR1 KGHSH, CDR2 LQKENI. CDR3 length: 14 amino acids. CDR3 DNA: TGTGCCAGCTCACCAGGAGGTGATACCGGGGAGCTGTTTTTT. It yields the protein CASSPGGDTGELFF. Full variable domain (remainder filled in from reference TRBV18 and TRBJ2-2): NAGVMQNPRHLVRRRGQEARLRCSPMKGHSHVYWYRQLPEEGLKFMVYLQKENIIDESGMPKERFSAEFPKEGPSILRIQQVVRGDSAAYFCASSPGGDTGELFFGEGSRLTVL.

There are a few counts of this clonotype. A read error may account for a junction end that differs from germline. The chain employs TRBV12-3 or TRBV12-4 and TRBJ2-1; TRBD1 might be the D (5 bases). This CDR3 has 15 amino acids. This CDR3 reads CASSLDRLSHNEQFF. CDR3 bases: TGTGCCAGCAGTCTCGACAGACTCTCCCACAATGAGCAGTTCTTC.

This clonotype was seen a handful of times. The DNA of the CDR3 is TGCAGCGCCACGGGAGAGATTATGGGTGAGCAGTTCTTC. It translates to CSATGEIMGEQFF. V is TRBV20-1 and J is TRBJ2-1; D might be TRBD2 (6 bases). The V gene's germline CDR1 is DFQATT and CDR2 SNEGSKA (reference sequence). The CDR3 is 13 residues long.

This chain joins TRBV3-1 and TRBJ2-3, with D possibly matching TRBD2 (6 bases). Looked up from germline, CDR1 is LGHDT and CDR2 is YNNKEL (reference sequence). The CDR3 contains 14 residues. V lost 1 base and J 3 bases, leaving 8 bases between the germline ends. The CDR3 coding sequence is TGTGCCAGCAGCCAAGCGGGGAGGACAGATACGCAGTATTTT. This gives the protein CASSQAGRTDTQYF.

This clonotype showed up just a few times. V gene TRBV6-2 or TRBV6-3 combines with J gene TRBJ2-1; D uncertain. CDR1 and CDR2 from the germline V gene are MNHEY and SVGEGT. V lost 0 bases to trimming and J lost 6 bases, with 6 bases between them. The CDR3 sequence is 13 residues long. The CDR3 DNA follows: TGTGCCAGCAGTTACTCGGTTGCCAATGAGCAGTTCTTC. Translating it yields CASSYSVANEQFF.

This clonotype was seen more than once but under ten times. The chain has TRBV27 and TRBJ2-5, with D hard to call. Trimming took 2 bases from V and 1 from J, leaving 8 bases between them. Germline CDR1 is MNHEY and CDR2 is SMNVEV (reference sequence). This CDR3 has 14 amino acids. The CDR3 loop is CASSLGRPQETQYF. The CDR3 DNA reads TGTGCCAGCAGTTTAGGCAGGCCCCAAGAGACCCAGTACTTC.

This clonotype has only a few counts. The chain has TRBV7-3 and TRBJ2-1; 12 bases fit TRBD2. J was trimmed by 8 bases and V by 3 bases; bases with no gene match: 5. Germline CDR1 SGHTA, CDR2 FQGTGA. The CDR3 runs 15 residues. The CDR3 nucleotides read TGTGCCAGCAGCTTGACTAGCGGGAGTTGGGATGAGCAGTTCTTC. It yields the protein CASSLTSGSWDEQFF.

The rearrangement joins TRBV5-1 to TRBJ1-1, with TRBD1 identical over 8 bases. The CDR3 loop spans 16 amino acids. CDR1 is SGHRS, CDR2 YFSETQ, per germline. J gave up 5 bases and V 4 bases, and 13 bases lay outside the gene matches. CDR3 DNA: TGCGCCAGCAGCACGACAGGGGACCCAGCGAAAACTGAAGCTTTCTTT. Translation gives CASSTTGDPAKTEAFF.

This clonotype was found many times. The chain uses TRBV20-1 and TRBJ1-4; D is ambiguous. V was cut by 3 bases and J by 6 bases, with 2 bases left in between. The CDR3 runs to 10 residues. Germline CDR1 and CDR2: DFQATT and SNEGSKA (reference sequence). CDR3 region: CSARDEKLFF. The CDR3 DNA reads as TGCAGTGCTAGGGATGAAAAACTGTTTTTT.

This clonotype showed up just a few times. The rearrangement joins TRBV20-1 to TRBJ2-7; 9 bases line up with TRBD1. The CDR3 has 16 residues. Germline V gives CDR1 DFQATT, CDR2 SNEGSKA (reference sequence). V shed 2 bases and J 3 bases; nucleotides not matched to a gene: 11. The CDR3 sequence: CSARNFGVGQGYEQYF. CDR3 bases: TGCAGTGCTAGAAATTTCGGAGTGGGACAGGGCTACGAGCAGTACTTC.

This clonotype was picked up many times. J is TRBJ2-7 and V is TRBV30; no firm D call. Trimming stripped 2 bases from V and 4 bases from J, with 6 bases between. Germline lookup yields CDR1 GTSNPN and CDR2 SVGIG (reference sequence). This CDR3 is 11 amino acids long. The DNA of the CDR3 is TGTGCCTGGAGTAACGGGTACGAGCAGTACGTC. It translates to CAWSNGYEQYV.

By sample fraction, this clonotype is medium-sized. The chain combines TRBV4-2 with TRBJ2-7; the match to TRBD2 covers 7 bases. Germline V CDR1 and CDR2: LGHNA, YNFKEQ. This CDR3 comprises 15 residues. Trimming at V came to 1 base and at J to 2 bases, leaving 5 bases not matched to a gene. The CDR3 coding sequence is TGTGCCAGCAGCCAAGGACATGCGGGGGCCTACGAGCAGTACTTC. The encoded protein is CASSQGHAGAYEQYF.

This sequence joins TRBV18 and TRBJ1-5; D not resolved. CDR3 size: 16 residues. Germline loops: CDR1 KGHSH, CDR2 LQKENI. Trimming pared 3 bases from V and 2 bases from J, leaving 14 bases between. CDR3 nucleotide sequence: TGTGCCAGCTCACCCAAAAAAGCGGAGGGCAATCAGCCCCAGCATTTT. Translating gives CASSPKKAEGNQPQHF.